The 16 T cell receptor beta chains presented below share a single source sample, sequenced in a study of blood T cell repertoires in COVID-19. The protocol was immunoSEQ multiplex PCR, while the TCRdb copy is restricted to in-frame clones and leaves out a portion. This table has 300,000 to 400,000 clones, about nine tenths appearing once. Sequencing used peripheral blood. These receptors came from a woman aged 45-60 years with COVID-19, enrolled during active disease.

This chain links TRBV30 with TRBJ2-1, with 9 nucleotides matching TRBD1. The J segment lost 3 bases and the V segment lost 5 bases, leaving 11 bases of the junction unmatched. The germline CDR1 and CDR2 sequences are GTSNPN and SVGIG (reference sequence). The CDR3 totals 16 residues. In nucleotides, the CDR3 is TGTGCCTGGGCCTCCGGACAGGGGCGGATCTACAATGAGCAGTTCTTC. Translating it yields CAWASGQGRIYNEQFF.

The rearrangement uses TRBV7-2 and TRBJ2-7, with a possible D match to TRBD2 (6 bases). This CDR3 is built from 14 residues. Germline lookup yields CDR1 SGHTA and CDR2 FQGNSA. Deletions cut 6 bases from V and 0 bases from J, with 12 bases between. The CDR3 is CASRSPGSSYEQYF. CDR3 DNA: TGTGCCAGCAGATCACCCGGGAGCTCCTACGAGCAGTACTTC.

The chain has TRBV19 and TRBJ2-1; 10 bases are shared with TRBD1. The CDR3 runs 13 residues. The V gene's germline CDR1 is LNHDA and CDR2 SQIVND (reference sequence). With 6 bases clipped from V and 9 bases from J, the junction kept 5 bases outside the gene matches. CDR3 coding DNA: TGTGCCAGTAGGGACAGGGGGGCTTCTGAGCAGTTCTTC. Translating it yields CASRDRGASEQFF.

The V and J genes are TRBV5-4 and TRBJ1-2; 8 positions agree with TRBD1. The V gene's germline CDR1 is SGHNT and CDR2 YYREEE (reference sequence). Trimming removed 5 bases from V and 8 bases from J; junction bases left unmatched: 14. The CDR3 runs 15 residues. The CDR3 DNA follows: TGTGCCAGCAGTCGACCGGGACAGGATGGATTGGGCTACACCTTC. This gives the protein CASSRPGQDGLGYTF.

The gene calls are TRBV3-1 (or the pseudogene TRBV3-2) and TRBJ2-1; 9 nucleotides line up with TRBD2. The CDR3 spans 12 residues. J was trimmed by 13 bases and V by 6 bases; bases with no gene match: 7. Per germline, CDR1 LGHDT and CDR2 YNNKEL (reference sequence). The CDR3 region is CASRLAGNVQFF. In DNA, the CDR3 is TGTGCCAGCAGGCTAGCGGGAAATGTCCAGTTCTTC.

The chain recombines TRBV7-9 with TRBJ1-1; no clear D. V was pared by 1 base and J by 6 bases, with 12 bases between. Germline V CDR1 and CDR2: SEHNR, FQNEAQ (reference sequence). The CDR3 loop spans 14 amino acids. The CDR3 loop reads CASSLVAGLPEAFF. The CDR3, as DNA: TGTGCCAGCAGCTTAGTAGCGGGTTTGCCTGAAGCTTTCTTT.

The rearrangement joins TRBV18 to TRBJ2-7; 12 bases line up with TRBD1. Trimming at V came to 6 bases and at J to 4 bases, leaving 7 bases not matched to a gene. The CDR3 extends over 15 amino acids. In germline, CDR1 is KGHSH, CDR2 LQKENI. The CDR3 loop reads CASSLLGQGAYEQYF. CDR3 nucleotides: TGTGCCAGCTCCCTATTGGGACAGGGGGCTTACGAGCAGTACTTC. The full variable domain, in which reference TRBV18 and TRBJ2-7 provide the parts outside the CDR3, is NAGVMQNPRHLVRRRGQEARLRCSPMKGHSHVYWYRQLPEEGLKFMVYLQKENIIDESGMPKERFSAEFPKEGPSILRIQQVVRGDSAAYFCASSLLGQGAYEQYFGPGTRLTVT.

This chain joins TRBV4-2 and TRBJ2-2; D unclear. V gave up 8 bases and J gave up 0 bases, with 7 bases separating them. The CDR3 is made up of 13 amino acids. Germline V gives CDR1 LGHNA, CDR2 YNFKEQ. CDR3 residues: CASGPPNTGELFF. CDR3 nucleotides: TGTGCCAGCGGGCCGCCGAACACCGGGGAGCTGTTTTTT.

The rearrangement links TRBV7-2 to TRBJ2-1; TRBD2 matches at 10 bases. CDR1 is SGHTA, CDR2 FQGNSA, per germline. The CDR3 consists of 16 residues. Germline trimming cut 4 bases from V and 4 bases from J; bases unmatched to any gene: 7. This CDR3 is CASSSLSGRAYNEQFF. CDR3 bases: TGTGCCAGCAGCTCTCTGAGCGGGAGGGCTTACAATGAGCAGTTCTTC.

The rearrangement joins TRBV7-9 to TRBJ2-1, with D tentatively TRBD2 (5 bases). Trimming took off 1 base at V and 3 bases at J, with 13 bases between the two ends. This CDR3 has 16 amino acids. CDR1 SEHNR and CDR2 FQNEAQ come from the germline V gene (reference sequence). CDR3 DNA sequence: TGTGCCAGCAGCTTAGGGACGGGGTCGGGCTACAATGAGCAGTTCTTC. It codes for CASSLGTGSGYNEQFF.

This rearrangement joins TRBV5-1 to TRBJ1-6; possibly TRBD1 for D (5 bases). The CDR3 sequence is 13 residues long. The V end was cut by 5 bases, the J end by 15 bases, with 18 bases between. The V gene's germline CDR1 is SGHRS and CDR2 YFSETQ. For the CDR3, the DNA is TGCGCCAGCAGGAATCAGGGCACGGTGAACCTCCACTTT. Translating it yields CASRNQGTVNLHF.

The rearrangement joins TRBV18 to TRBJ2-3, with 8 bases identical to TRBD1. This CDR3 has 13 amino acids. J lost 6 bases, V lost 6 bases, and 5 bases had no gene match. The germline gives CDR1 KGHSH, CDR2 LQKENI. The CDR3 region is CASSGQAVDTQYF. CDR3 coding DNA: TGTGCCAGCTCGGGACAGGCGGTGGATACGCAGTATTTT.

CDR3 coding DNA: TGCGCCAGCAGCCGGGACAGGGACACTGAAGCTTTCTTT. Amino acid sequence: CASSRDRDTEAFF. V usage is TRBV5-1 and J usage is TRBJ1-1, with 9 bases aligning to TRBD1. V lost 4 bases and J lost 3; bases outside the gene matches: 1. This CDR3 comprises 13 residues. The germline V gene encodes CDR1 SGHRS and CDR2 YFSETQ.

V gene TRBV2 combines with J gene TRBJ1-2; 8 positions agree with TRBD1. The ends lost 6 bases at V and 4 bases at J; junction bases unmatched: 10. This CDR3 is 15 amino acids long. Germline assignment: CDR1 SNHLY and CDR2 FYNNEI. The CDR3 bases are TGTGCCAGCAGCCGGACAGGGCAAAAGGGCTATGGCTACACCTTC. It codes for CASSRTGQKGYGYTF.

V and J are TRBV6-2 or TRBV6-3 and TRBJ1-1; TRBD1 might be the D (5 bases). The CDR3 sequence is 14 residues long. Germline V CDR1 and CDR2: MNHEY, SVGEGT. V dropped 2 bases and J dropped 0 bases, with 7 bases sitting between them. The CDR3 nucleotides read TGTGCCAGCAGTTACGACAGAATGAACACTGAAGCTTTCTTT. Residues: CASSYDRMNTEAFF.

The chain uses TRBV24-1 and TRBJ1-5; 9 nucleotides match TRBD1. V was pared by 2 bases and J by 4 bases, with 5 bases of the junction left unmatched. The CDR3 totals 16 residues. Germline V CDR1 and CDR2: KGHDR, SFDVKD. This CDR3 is CATSDSGTGRNQPQHF. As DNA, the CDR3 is TGTGCCACCAGTGATTCAGGGACAGGGCGGAATCAGCCCCAGCATTTT.